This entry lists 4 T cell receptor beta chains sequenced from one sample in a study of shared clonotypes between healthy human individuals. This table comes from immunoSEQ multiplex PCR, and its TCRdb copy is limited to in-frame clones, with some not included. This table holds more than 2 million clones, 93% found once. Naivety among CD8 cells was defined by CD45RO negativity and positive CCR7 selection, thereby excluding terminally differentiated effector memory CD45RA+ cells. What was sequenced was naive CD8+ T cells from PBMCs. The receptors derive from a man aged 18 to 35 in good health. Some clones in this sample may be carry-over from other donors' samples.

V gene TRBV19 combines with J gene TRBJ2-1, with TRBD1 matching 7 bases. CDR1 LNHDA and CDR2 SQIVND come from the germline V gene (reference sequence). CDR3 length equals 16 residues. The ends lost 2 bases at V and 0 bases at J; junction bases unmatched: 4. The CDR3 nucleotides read TGTGCCAGTAGTATATTCGCAGGGGGCTCCTACAATGAGCAGTTCTTC. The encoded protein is CASSIFAGGSYNEQFF. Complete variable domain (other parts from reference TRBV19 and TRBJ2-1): DGGITQSPKYLFRKEGQNVTLSCEQNLNHDAMYWYRQDPGQGLRLIYYSQIVNDFQKGDIAEGYSVSREKKESFPLTVTSAQKNPTAFYLCASSIFAGGSYNEQFFGPGTRLTVL.

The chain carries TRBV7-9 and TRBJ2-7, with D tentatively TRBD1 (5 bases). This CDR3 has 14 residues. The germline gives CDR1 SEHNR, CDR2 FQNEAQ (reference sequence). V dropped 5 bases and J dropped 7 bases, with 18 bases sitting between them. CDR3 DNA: TGTGCCAGCAGCGAGAAGGGGCTCTGGTTTGAGCAGTACTTC. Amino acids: CASSEKGLWFEQYF. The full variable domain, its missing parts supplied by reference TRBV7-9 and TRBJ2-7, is DTGVSQNPRHKITKRGQNVTFRCDPISEHNRLYWYRQTLGQGPEFLTYFQNEAQLEKSRLLSDRFSAERPKGSFSTLEIQRTEQGDSAMYLCASSEKGLWFEQYFGPGTRLTVT.

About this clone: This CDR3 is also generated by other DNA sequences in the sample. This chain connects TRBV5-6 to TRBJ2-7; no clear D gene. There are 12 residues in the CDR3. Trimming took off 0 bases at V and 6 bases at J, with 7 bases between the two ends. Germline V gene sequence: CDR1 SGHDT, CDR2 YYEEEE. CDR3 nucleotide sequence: TGTGCCAGCAGCTTGGGGTATAGCGAGCAGTACTTC. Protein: CASSLGYSEQYF.

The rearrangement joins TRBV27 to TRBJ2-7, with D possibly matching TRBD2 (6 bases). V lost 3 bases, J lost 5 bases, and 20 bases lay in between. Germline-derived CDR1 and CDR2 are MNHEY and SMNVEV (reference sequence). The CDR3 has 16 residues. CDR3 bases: TGTGCCAGCAGTTTTTCGGTGGGCGGGGTACCTGACGAGCAGTACTTC. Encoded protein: CASSFSVGGVPDEQYF.